Below are 27 T cell receptor beta chains sequenced from a single sample in a study of blood T cell repertoires in COVID-19. Clones were sequenced by immunoSEQ multiplex PCR, and TCRdb holds only the in-frame ones, with some missing. In the table there are 150,000 to 200,000 clones, around 89% of which are singletons. The specimen was peripheral blood. The source is a man between 18 and 29 years old who had recovered from COVID-19.

The chain uses TRBV19 and TRBJ2-2; a weak D match, TRBD2 (6 bases). The V gene's germline CDR1 is LNHDA and CDR2 SQIVND (reference sequence). The V end was cut by 8 bases, the J end by 0 bases, with 16 bases between. CDR3 length: 16 amino acids. In DNA form, the CDR3 reads TGTGCCAGTTGGGCGGGGCGGCACGCGAACACCGGGGAGCTGTTTTTT. It translates to CASWAGRHANTGELFF. Full variable domain (rest looked up from reference TRBV19 and TRBJ2-2): DGGITQSPKYLFRKEGQNVTLSCEQNLNHDAMYWYRQDPGQGLRLIYYSQIVNDFQKGDIAEGYSVSREKKESFPLTVTSAQKNPTAFYLCASWAGRHANTGELFFGEGSRLTVL.

The genes are TRBV3-1 (or the pseudogene TRBV3-2) and TRBJ1-2, with D uncertain. With 4 bases removed from V and 13 bases from J, the gap between germline ends came to 16 bases. Germline loops: CDR1 LGHDT, CDR2 YNNKEL (reference sequence). The CDR3 is made up of 12 amino acids. The CDR3 coding sequence is TGTGCCAGCAGCCCAGACATTGGCCCAAGCACCTTC. Its translation is CASSPDIGPSTF.

Written as DNA, the CDR3 is TGTGCCAGCAGCTATGGACTAAGGAACACAGATACGCAGTATTTT. Translation gives CASSYGLRNTDTQYF. This rearrangement joins TRBV7-6 to TRBJ2-3, with D possibly TRBD2 on 6 matching bases. The CDR3 has 15 residues. From germline, CDR1 is SGHVS and CDR2 FNYEAQ. V dropped 4 bases and J dropped 2 bases, with 13 bases sitting between them.

V gene TRBV5-4 combines with J gene TRBJ1-3; 9 bases line up with TRBD1. The V and J ends lost 0 bases and 4 bases, in that order; junction bases with no gene match: 8. This CDR3 has 17 residues. Germline CDR1 SGHNT, CDR2 YYREEE (reference sequence). The CDR3 DNA reads TGTGCCAGCAGCTTGGATCACGGACAGGGGCCGGGAAACACCATATATTTT. Translating it yields CASSLDHGQGPGNTIYF.

The chain recombines TRBV14 with TRBJ2-2; D not certain. CDR1 and CDR2 from the germline V gene are SGHDN and FVKESK. V lost 1 base to trimming and J lost 1 base, with 7 bases between them. The CDR3 length is 15 residues. CDR3 in DNA: TGTGCCAGCAGCCAAGGCGGAAGGAACACCGGGGAGCTGTTTTTT. Translating gives CASSQGGRNTGELFF.

The J gene is TRBJ2-1, the V gene TRBV2, with D possibly being TRBD2 (5 bases). This CDR3 is 14 amino acids long. V lost 7 bases, J lost 9 bases, and 19 bases lay in between. Germline-derived CDR1 and CDR2 are SNHLY and FYNNEI. For the CDR3, the DNA is TGTGCCAGCAACCCGACGTGGGGAGTTAGTGAGCAGTTCTTC. The encoded protein is CASNPTWGVSEQFF.

This chain joins TRBV18 and TRBJ1-2; D perhaps matches TRBD1 (5 bases). V lost 2 bases and J lost 4, with 14 bases in between. The CDR3 is 15 residues long. Germline V gene sequence: CDR1 KGHSH, CDR2 LQKENI. CDR3 in amino acids: CASSPREGVVYGYTF. The CDR3 coding sequence is TGTGCCAGCTCACCAAGGGAAGGGGTGGTCTATGGCTACACCTTC.

This clone is categorized as medium-sized. The rearrangement uses TRBV27 and TRBJ2-3; 9 bases align to TRBD2. This CDR3 comprises 14 residues. Per the germline V gene, CDR1 is MNHEY and CDR2 is SMNVEV (reference sequence). V dropped 1 base and J dropped 6; count of bases not matched to a gene: 2. The CDR3 is CASSLYGLADTQYF. The CDR3 region has the DNA TGTGCCAGCAGTTTATATGGACTAGCGGATACGCAGTATTTT.

This chain connects TRBV7-9 to TRBJ2-1; TRBD2 matches 10 bases. Germline V CDR1 and CDR2: SEHNR, FQNEAQ (reference sequence). V lost 5 bases and J lost 4; bases outside the gene matches: 5. The CDR3 has 15 amino acids. As DNA, the CDR3 is TGTGCCAGCAGCCCCAGACTAGCGGGTTACAATGAGCAGTTCTTC. It codes for CASSPRLAGYNEQFF.

As DNA, the CDR3 is TGCAGCGTTAGTCGGGGATCGGCCCACGAGCAGTACTTC. Its translation: CSVSRGSAHEQYF. The V and J genes are TRBV29-1 and TRBJ2-7; weak D call: TRBD2 (5 bases). Germline loops: CDR1 SQVTM, CDR2 ANQGSEA. The CDR3 consists of 13 residues. V lost 5 bases and J 5 bases, leaving 16 bases between the germline ends.

This clone was seen a handful of times. The chain recombines TRBV5-1 with TRBJ2-2, with 7 bases aligning to TRBD2. This CDR3 comprises 16 residues. The V gene's germline CDR1 is SGHRS and CDR2 YFSETQ. The junction had 8 bases not matched to a gene; V was cut back by 4 bases and J by 2 bases. CDR3 amino acids: CASSITSVGNTGELFF. The CDR3 bases are TGCGCCAGCAGCATAACTAGCGTGGGCAACACCGGGGAGCTGTTTTTT.

V gene TRBV6-5 combines with J gene TRBJ1-1; perhaps TRBD1 as D (5 bases). Germline V CDR1 and CDR2: MNHEY, SVGAGI. V shed 4 bases and J shed 4 bases, with 16 bases lying between them. The CDR3 length is 15 residues. CDR3 amino acids: CASSSPRKGITEAFF. CDR3 sequence (DNA): TGTGCCAGCAGTTCACCTCGGAAGGGGATCACTGAAGCTTTCTTT.

This chain joins TRBV2 and TRBJ1-4; TRBD1 might be the D (6 bases). This CDR3 region has 14 residues. Germline V gene sequence: CDR1 SNHLY, CDR2 FYNNEI. Trimming took off 6 bases at V and 10 bases at J, with 18 bases between the two ends. The CDR3: CASREGGGYGKLFF. CDR3 coding DNA: TGTGCCAGCAGGGAGGGCGGGGGCTATGGAAAACTGTTTTTT.

This sequence joins TRBV4-3 and TRBJ1-3, with D possibly TRBD1 on 6 matching bases. The CDR3 has 15 amino acids. Trimming cost V 1 base and J 3 bases, with 10 bases left between them. CDR1 is LGHNA and CDR2 is YSLEER in the germline V gene. In DNA form, the CDR3 reads TGCGCCAGCAGCCAAGCGGGGGGCGGTGGAAACACCATATATTTT. It specifies CASSQAGGGGNTIYF.

This chain connects TRBV11-2 to TRBJ1-1; weak D call: TRBD1 (6 bases). The V and J ends lost 3 bases and 5 bases respectively, with 10 bases between them. The CDR3 runs 13 residues. Germline values: CDR1 SGHAT, CDR2 FQNNGV. CDR3 loop: CASSLGDTTEAFF. The CDR3 nucleotides are TGTGCCAGCAGCTTGGGGGACACAACTGAAGCTTTCTTT.

The genes are TRBV12-3 or TRBV12-4 and TRBJ1-2; tentatively, D is TRBD1 (6 bases). The CDR3 covers 13 residues. The V gene lost 5 bases and the J gene lost 11 bases, with 18 bases spanning the gap. The CDR3 DNA reads TGTGCCAGCAGTCTAACAGGGTGGGGTGATTACACCTTC. Its protein product is CASSLTGWGDYTF.

This rearrangement joins TRBV2 to TRBJ2-1; possible D gene TRBD1, 5 bases. V lost 7 bases, J lost 8 bases, and 24 bases lay in between. This CDR3 spans 16 amino acids. Germline CDR1 is SNHLY and CDR2 is FYNNEI. In DNA, the CDR3 is TGTGCCAGCAAATCGTATAGGGTTAGGGGTGTCGATGAGCAGTTCTTC. Amino acids: CASKSYRVRGVDEQFF. Complete variable domain (other parts from reference TRBV2 and TRBJ2-1): EPEVTQTPSHQVTQMGQEVILRCVPISNHLYFYWYRQILGQKVEFLVSFYNNEISEKSEIFDDQFSVERPDGSNFTLKIRSTKLEDSAMYFCASKSYRVRGVDEQFFGPGTRLTVL.

The chain joins TRBV11-3 to TRBJ2-2, with 7 bases fitting TRBD2. After removal of 5 bases from V and 2 bases from J, the junction contained 2 bases not matched to a gene. Germline values: CDR1 SGHNT, CDR2 YENEEA. The CDR3 has 14 residues. In DNA form, the CDR3 reads TGTGCCAGCAGCCCGGGAGGAAACACCGGGGAGCTGTTTTTT. Translation: CASSPGGNTGELFF.

The CDR3 region has the DNA TGTGCCATCAGTGAGTCAGCGTTGGGTGCGCTAGCGGGAGATGATAGGGAGACCCAGTACTTC. Protein sequence: CAISESALGALAGDDRETQYF. The chain recombines TRBV10-3 with TRBJ2-5, with 10 bases aligning to TRBD2. Germline V gene lookup returns CDR1 ENHRY and CDR2 SYGVKD. Losses at the gene ends were 0 bases for V and 5 bases for J; bases not matched to a gene: 21. The CDR3 is made up of 21 amino acids.

The chain is built from TRBV6-5 and TRBJ2-1, with 13 positions matching TRBD2. CDR1 is MNHEY, CDR2 SVGAGI, per germline. J gave up 11 bases and V 0 bases, and 7 bases lay outside the gene matches. The CDR3 runs 16 residues. CDR3 loop: CASSYSGGLAGAQQFF. The CDR3 bases are TGTGCCAGCAGTTACTCAGGCGGACTAGCGGGAGCCCAGCAGTTCTTC.

The chain joins TRBV7-3 to TRBJ1-1; D is unclear. Germline CDR1 reads SGHTA; CDR2 reads FQGTGA. The CDR3 is 15 residues long. Trimming stripped 0 bases from V and 1 base from J, with 9 bases between. This chain's CDR3 is CASSLTRDPNTEAFF. The CDR3 DNA sequence: TGTGCCAGCAGCTTAACCCGGGATCCGAACACTGAAGCTTTCTTT. The whole variable domain, remainder taken from reference TRBV7-3 and TRBJ1-1, is GAGVSQTPSNKVTEKGKYVELRCDPISGHTALYWYRQSLGQGPEFLIYFQGTGAADDSGLPNDRFFAVRPEGSVSTLKIQRTERGDSAVYLCASSLTRDPNTEAFFGQGTRLTVV.

The chain links TRBV5-4 to TRBJ2-2, with D possibly matching TRBD2 (5 bases). Germline V CDR1 and CDR2: SGHNT, YYREEE (reference sequence). This CDR3 contains 16 residues. Trimming pared 3 bases from V and 1 base from J, leaving 13 bases between. The CDR3 bases are TGTGCCAGCAGCTCGCGGGTGGGGAAGAACACCGGGGAGCTGTTTTTT. Protein product: CASSSRVGKNTGELFF.

In nucleotides, the CDR3 is TGTGCCAGCAGCTTAGAAGGTGGGAGCTACGAGCAGTACTTC. Amino acids: CASSLEGGSYEQYF. The V and J genes are TRBV7-9 and TRBJ2-7; perhaps TRBD2 as D (5 bases). The CDR3 length is 14 residues. The germline V and J ends were trimmed by 1 base and 3 bases, with 10 bases remaining between them. The germline V gene has CDR1 SEHNR and CDR2 FQNEAQ (reference sequence).

The chain joins TRBV29-1 to TRBJ2-2; perhaps TRBD2 as D (7 bases). The CDR3 has 15 amino acids. Germline V gene sequence: CDR1 SQVTM, CDR2 ANQGSEA. V lost 5 bases and J lost 5, with 18 bases in between. CDR3 sequence reads: CSVPGTGGATGELFF. Here the CDR3 DNA reads TGCAGCGTTCCAGGGACGGGGGGCGCAACCGGGGAGCTGTTTTTT.

This clone has just a few counts. The chain recombines TRBV19 with TRBJ2-7; the D gene is possibly TRBD1 (5 bases). Deletions cut 1 base from V and 0 bases from J, with 7 bases between. Germline lookup yields CDR1 LNHDA and CDR2 SQIVND (reference sequence). CDR3 length equals 14 residues. The CDR3 bases are TGTGCCAGTAGTATAGCAGGGTTCTCCTACGAGCAGTACTTC. This codes for CASSIAGFSYEQYF. Variable domain in full (rest from reference TRBV19 and TRBJ2-7): DGGITQSPKYLFRKEGQNVTLSCEQNLNHDAMYWYRQDPGQGLRLIYYSQIVNDFQKGDIAEGYSVSREKKESFPLTVTSAQKNPTAFYLCASSIAGFSYEQYFGPGTRLTVT.

The chain combines TRBV5-1 with TRBJ2-2; 7 nucleotides line up with TRBD1. V lost 3 bases, J lost 4 bases, and 3 bases stayed unmatched. The CDR3 is 14 amino acids. The germline V gene encodes CDR1 SGHRS and CDR2 YFSETQ. The CDR3 region has the DNA TGCGCCAGCAGCTCGACAGGGCCCACCGGGGAGCTGTTTTTT. Translated: CASSSTGPTGELFF.

V and J are TRBV4-2 and TRBJ2-4; 8 bases are a match to TRBD2. The CDR3 sequence is 17 residues long. V was pared by 3 bases and J by 0 bases, with 7 bases of the junction left unmatched. Germline CDR1 and CDR2: LGHNA and YNFKEQ. Written as DNA, the CDR3 is TGTGCCAGCAGCCATGCTACTAGCGGACTAGCCAAAAACATTCAGTACTTC. Encoded protein: CASSHATSGLAKNIQYF.